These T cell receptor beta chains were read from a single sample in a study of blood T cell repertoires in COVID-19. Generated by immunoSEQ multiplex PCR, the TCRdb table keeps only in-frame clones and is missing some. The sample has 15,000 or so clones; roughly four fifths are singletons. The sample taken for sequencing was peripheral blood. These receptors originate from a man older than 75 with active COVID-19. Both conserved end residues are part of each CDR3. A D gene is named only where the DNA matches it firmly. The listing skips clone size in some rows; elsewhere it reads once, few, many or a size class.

CDR3nt: TGTGCCAGCAGTGAAATGGGAGGAGCTAACTATGGCTACACCTTC; CDR3aa: CASSEMGGANYGYTF; j_gene: TRBJ1-2; abundance: -; d_gene: -; v_gene: TRBV2
CDR3nt: TGTGCCAGCAGTTTTGCGGGGAGCTACAATGAGCAGTTCTTC; CDR3aa: CASSFAGSYNEQFF; j_gene: TRBJ2-1; abundance: once; d_gene: -; v_gene: TRBV28
CDR3nt: TGTGCCAGCAGCCTTTCTAGCGGACACTCCTACAATGAGCAGTTCTTC; CDR3aa: CASSLSSGHSYNEQFF; j_gene: TRBJ2-1; abundance: -; d_gene: TRBD2; v_gene: TRBV7-6
CDR3nt: TGTGCCAGCGTGGGGACTAGCACGAACTTAGATACGCAGTATTTT; CDR3aa: CASVGTSTNLDTQYF; j_gene: TRBJ2-3; abundance: few; d_gene: TRBD2; v_gene: TRBV2
CDR3nt: TGTGCCAGCAGCCAAGATTCGGGGGGCTACATGGAGCAGTACTTC; CDR3aa: CASSQDSGGYMEQYF; j_gene: TRBJ2-7; abundance: once; d_gene: -; v_gene: TRBV4-2
CDR3nt: TGCAGCGTTAGACTAGCGGGTGGGGATACGCAGTATTTT; CDR3aa: CSVRLAGGDTQYF; j_gene: TRBJ2-3; abundance: -; d_gene: TRBD2; v_gene: TRBV29-1
CDR3nt: TGTGCCAGCAGTGATCGGGACACGGGTCTTGCTGAAGCTTTCTTT; CDR3aa: CASSDRDTGLAEAFF; j_gene: TRBJ1-1; abundance: -; d_gene: -; v_gene: TRBV6-1
CDR3nt: TGTGCCAGTAGTCTCACAGGGAGGGAGGAGACCCAGTACTTC; CDR3aa: CASSLTGREETQYF; j_gene: TRBJ2-5; abundance: -; d_gene: -; v_gene: TRBV19
CDR3nt: TGTGCCAGTACGGGGACAGGGGGACTGAACTCCTACGAGCAGTACTTC; CDR3aa: CASTGTGGLNSYEQYF; j_gene: TRBJ2-7; abundance: -; d_gene: TRBD1; v_gene: TRBV19
CDR3nt: TGTGCCAGCAGCTCGCGGGCCAACGGGGAGCTGTTTTTT; CDR3aa: CASSSRANGELFF; j_gene: TRBJ2-2; abundance: -; d_gene: -; v_gene: TRBV7-6
CDR3nt: TGTGCCAGCAGCTTGGGGACAAATGAAAAACTGTTTTTT; CDR3aa: CASSLGTNEKLFF; j_gene: TRBJ1-4; abundance: -; d_gene: -; v_gene: TRBV5-6